Detailed here is one T cell receptor (beta chain). The antigen is not known. The data derive from a study of T cells in Graves' hyperthyroidism and ophthalmopathy. Using RNA transcripts as the source, TCR beta CDR3 regions were amplified. HTBI primers drove first-round RT-PCR of the TCR CDR3. In TCRdb, the multiplex PCR reads were re-called with MiXCR into one record per CDR3 protein. The sample carries about 350,000 distinct CDR3 sequences, approximately 13% recorded once. Study-level points and caveats: Most thyroid clonotypes with frequency above 0.001 were detected in blood.

The CDR3 is made up of 19 amino acids. V was clipped by 6 bases and J by 0 bases, with 24 bases between them. The germline CDR1 and CDR2 sequences are KGHSH and LQKENI. Patients counted as stable if ophthalmopathy did not develop within 18 months. Diagnoses were made from clinical symptoms, serum measures (thyroxine and TRAb), thyroid ultrasound and orbital computed tomography. PBMCs were obtained from 10 ml fresh peripheral blood. Sequenced: blood. This clonotype was obtained from a woman under 40 with Graves' hyperthyroidism. The chain has TRBV18 and TRBJ2-1; D is possibly TRBD2 (5 bases). CDR3 in amino acids: CASSPRAIPGSSSYNEQFF. Written as DNA, the CDR3 is TGTGCCAGCTCTCCCCGGGCCATACCGGGATCTAGCTCCTACAATGAGCAGTTCTTC.